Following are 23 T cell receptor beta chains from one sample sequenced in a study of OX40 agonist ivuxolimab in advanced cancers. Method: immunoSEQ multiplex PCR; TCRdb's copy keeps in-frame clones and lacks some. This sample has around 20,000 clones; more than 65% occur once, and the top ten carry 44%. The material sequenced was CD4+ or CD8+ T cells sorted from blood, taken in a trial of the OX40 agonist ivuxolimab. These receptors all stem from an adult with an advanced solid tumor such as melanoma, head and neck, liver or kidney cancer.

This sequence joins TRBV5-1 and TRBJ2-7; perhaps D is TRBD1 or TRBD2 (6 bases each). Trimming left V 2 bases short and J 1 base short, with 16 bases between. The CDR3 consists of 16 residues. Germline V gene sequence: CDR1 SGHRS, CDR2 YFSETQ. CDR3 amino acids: CASSLKGGSSSYEQYF. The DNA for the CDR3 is TGCGCCAGCAGCTTAAAGGGGGGCAGCTCTTCCTACGAGCAGTACTTC.

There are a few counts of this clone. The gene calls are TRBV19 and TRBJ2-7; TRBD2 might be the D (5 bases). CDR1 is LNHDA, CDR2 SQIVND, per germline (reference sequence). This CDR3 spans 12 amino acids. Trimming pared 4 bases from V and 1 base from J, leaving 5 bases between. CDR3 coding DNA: TGTGCCAGTAGTACGGGGTCCTACGAGCAGTACTTC. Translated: CASSTGSYEQYF.

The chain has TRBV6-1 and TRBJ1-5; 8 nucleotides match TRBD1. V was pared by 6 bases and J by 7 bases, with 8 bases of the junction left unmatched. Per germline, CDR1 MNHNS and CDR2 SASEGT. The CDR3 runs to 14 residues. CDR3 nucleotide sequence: TGTGCCAGCAGACATTTGACAGGGGAGCAGCCCCAGCATTTT. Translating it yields CASRHLTGEQPQHF.

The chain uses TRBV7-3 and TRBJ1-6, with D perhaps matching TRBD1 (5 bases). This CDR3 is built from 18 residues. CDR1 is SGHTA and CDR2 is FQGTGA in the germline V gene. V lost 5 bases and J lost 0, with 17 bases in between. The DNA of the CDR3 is TGTGCCAGCAGCCTCATGGGGCTTTCGAGCTCCTATAATTCACCCCTCCACTTT. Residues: CASSLMGLSSSYNSPLHF.

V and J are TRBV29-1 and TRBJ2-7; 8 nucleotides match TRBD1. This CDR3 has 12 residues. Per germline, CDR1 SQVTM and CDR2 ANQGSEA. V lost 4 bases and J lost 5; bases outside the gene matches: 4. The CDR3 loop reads CSVGQGADEQYF. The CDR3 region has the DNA TGCAGCGTTGGGCAGGGGGCTGACGAGCAGTACTTC.

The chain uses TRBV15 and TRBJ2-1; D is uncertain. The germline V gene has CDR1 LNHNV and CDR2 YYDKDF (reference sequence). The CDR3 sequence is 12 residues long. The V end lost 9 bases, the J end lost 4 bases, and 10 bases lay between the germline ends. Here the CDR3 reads CATGLFYNEQFF. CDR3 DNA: TGTGCCACGGGGTTATTTTACAATGAGCAGTTCTTC. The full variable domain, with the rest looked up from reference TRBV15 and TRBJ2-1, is DAMVIQNPRYQVTQFGKPVTLSCSQTLNHNVMYWYQQKSSQAPKLLFHYYDKDFNNEADTPDNFQSRRPNTSFCFLDIRSPGLGDTAMYLCATGLFYNEQFFGPGTRLTVL.

The CDR3 nucleotides read TGTGCCACCATAGGCGCGGGGGTCTACGAGCAGTACTTC. As protein: CATIGAGVYEQYF. V usage is TRBV28 and J usage is TRBJ2-7, with 7 bases lining up with TRBD2. Per the germline V gene, CDR1 is MDHEN and CDR2 is SYDVKM. The V and J ends lost 10 bases and 3 bases, in that order; junction bases with no gene match: 9. The CDR3 has 13 residues.

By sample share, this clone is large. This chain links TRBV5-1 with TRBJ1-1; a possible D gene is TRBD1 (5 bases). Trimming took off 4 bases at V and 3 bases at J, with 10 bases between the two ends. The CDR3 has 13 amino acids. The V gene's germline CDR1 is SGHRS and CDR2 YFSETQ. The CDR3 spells CASSRGDDTEAFF. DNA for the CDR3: TGCGCCAGCAGCAGAGGGGATGACACTGAAGCTTTCTTT.

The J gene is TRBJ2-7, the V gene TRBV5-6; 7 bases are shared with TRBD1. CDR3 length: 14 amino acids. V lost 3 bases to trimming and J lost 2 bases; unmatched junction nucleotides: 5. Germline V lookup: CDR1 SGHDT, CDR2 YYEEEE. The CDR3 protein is CASSSRDRAYEQYF. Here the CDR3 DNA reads TGTGCCAGCAGCTCCCGGGACAGAGCCTACGAGCAGTACTTC.

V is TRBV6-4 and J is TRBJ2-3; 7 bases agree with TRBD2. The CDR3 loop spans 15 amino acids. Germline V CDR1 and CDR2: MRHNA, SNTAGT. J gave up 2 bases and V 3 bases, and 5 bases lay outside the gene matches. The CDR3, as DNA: TGTGCCAGCAGTGAAAGGGCGGGGGACACAGATACGCAGTATTTT. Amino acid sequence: CASSERAGDTDTQYF.

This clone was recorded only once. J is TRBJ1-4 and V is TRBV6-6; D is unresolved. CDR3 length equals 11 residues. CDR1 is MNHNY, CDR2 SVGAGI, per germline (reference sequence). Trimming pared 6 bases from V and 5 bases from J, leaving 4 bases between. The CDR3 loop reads CASRMNEKLFF. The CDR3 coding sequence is TGTGCCAGCAGGATGAATGAAAAACTGTTTTTT.

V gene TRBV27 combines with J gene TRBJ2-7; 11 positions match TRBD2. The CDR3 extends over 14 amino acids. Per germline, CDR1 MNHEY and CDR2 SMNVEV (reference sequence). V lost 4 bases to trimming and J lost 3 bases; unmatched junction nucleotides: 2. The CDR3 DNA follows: TGTGCCAGCAGTTCGGGACTAGCGGACTACGAGCAGTACTTC. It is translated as CASSSGLADYEQYF.

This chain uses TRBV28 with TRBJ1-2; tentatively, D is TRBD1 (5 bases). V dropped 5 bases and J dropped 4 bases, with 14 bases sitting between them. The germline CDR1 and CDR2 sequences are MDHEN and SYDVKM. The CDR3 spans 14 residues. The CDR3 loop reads CASSITADTYGYTF. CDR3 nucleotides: TGTGCCAGCAGTATAACAGCGGACACCTATGGCTACACCTTC.

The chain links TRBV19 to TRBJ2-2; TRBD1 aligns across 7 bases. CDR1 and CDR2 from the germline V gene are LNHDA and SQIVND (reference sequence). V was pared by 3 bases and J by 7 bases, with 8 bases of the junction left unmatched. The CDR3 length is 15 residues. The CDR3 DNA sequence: TGTGCCAGTAGTATCATGGCAGGGGGTGTCGGGGAGCTGTTTTTT. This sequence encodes CASSIMAGGVGELFF.

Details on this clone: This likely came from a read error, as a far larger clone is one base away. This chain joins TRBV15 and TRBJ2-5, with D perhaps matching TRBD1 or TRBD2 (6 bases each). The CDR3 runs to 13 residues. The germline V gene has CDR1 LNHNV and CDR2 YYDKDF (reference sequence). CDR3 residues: CAASRFGGETQYF. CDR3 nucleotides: TGTGCCGCCAGCAGGTTCGGGGGCGAGACCCAGTACTTC. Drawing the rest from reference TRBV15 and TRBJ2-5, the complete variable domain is DAMVIQNPRYQVTQFGKPVTLSCSQTLNHNVMYWYQQKSSQAPKLLFHYYDKDFNNEADTPDNFQSRRPNTSFCFLDIRSPGLGDTAMYLCAASRFGGETQYFGPGTRLLVL.

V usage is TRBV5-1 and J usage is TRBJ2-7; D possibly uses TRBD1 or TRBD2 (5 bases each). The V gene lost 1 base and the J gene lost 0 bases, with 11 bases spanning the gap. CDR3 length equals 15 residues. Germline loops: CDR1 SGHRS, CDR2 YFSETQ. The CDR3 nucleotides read TGCGCCAGCAGCTTGAGGGGAGAAGGCTCCTACGAGCAGTACTTC. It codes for CASSLRGEGSYEQYF.

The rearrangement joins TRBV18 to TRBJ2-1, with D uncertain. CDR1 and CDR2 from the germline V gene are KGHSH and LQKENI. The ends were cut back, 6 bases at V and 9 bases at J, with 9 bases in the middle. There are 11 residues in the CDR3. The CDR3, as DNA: TGTGCCAGCTCGCACCAAGTTGAGCAGTTCTTC. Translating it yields CASSHQVEQFF.

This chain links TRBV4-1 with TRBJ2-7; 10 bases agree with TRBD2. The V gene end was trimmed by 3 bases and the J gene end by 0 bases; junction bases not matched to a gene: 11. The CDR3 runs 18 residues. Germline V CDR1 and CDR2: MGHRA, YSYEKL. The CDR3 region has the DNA TGCGCCAGCAGCCAGATCGCCGTATCTAGCGGGGGCTCCTACGAGCAGTACTTC. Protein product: CASSQIAVSSGGSYEQYF.

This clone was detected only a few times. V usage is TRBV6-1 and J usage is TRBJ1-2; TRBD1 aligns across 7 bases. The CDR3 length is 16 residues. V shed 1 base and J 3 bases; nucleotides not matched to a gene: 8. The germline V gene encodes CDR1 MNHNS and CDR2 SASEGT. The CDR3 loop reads CASSEEARGTYYGYTF. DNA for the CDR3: TGTGCCAGCAGTGAAGAGGCCAGGGGGACATACTATGGCTACACCTTC.

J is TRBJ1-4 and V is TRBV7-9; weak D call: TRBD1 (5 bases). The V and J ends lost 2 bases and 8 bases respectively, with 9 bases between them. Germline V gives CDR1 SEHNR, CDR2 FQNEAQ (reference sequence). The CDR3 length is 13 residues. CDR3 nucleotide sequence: TGTGCCAGCAGCTTACCTGGGGGGGAAAAACTGTTTTTT. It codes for CASSLPGGEKLFF.

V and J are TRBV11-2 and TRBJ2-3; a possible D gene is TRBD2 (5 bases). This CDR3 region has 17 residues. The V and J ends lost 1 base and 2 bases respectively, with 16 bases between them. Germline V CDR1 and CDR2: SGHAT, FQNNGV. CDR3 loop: CASSLVREGPPTDTQYF. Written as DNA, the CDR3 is TGTGCCAGCAGCTTAGTGCGTGAGGGTCCCCCCACAGATACGCAGTATTTT.

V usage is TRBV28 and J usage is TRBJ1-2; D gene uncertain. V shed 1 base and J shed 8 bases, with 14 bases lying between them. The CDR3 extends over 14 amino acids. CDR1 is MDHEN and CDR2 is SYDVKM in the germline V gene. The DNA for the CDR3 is TGTGCCAGCAGTTTATTTGCGGGGAGCGGCGGCTACACCTTC. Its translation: CASSLFAGSGGYTF.

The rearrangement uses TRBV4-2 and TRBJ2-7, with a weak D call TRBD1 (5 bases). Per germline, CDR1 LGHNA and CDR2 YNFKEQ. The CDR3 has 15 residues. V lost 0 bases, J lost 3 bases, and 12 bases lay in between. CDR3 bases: TGTGCCAGCAGCCAAGATGGGCAGGGCTTCTACGAGCAGTACTTC. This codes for CASSQDGQGFYEQYF.